The 4 T cell receptor beta chains presented below share a single source sample, sequenced in a study of cytomegalovirus exposure and HLA in healthy donors. The PCR had 60 Vbeta and 13 Jbeta primers. TCRdb keeps only in-frame clones here, not all; method: immunoSEQ multiplex PCR. The sample includes 150,000 to 200,000 clones, about 82% of them seen just once. The sequenced sample was PBMCs. Source of these receptors: a woman in her twenties or thirties in good health and CMV-seropositive.

The chain links TRBV5-1 to TRBJ2-1, with 7 positions matching TRBD1. The CDR3 is 14 amino acids. Trimming took 4 bases from V and 7 from J; bases not matched to a gene: 8. Germline V gives CDR1 SGHRS, CDR2 YFSETQ. CDR3: CASSRSTGRNEQFF. The CDR3, as DNA: TGCGCCAGCAGCCGTTCGACAGGGAGAAATGAGCAGTTCTTC.

The chain is built from TRBV7-2 and TRBJ1-1, with a tentative D call TRBD1 (6 bases). Trimming cost V 8 bases and J 7 bases, with 11 bases left between them. The CDR3 has 11 residues. Per germline, CDR1 SGHTA and CDR2 FQGNSA. The CDR3 region is CASRDTLEAFF. The CDR3 DNA follows: TGTGCCAGCCGGGACACCCTTGAAGCTTTCTTT.

On this clone: Other nucleotide sequences in the sample specify the same CDR3. V and J are TRBV7-8 and TRBJ2-7; no firm D call. The CDR3 spans 13 residues. Trimming pared 6 bases from V and 2 bases from J, leaving 11 bases between. Germline V CDR1 and CDR2: SGHVS, FQNEAQ. For the CDR3, the DNA is TGTGCCAGCAGGCTAAGGCAGGCCTACGAGCAGTACTTC. Its translation: CASRLRQAYEQYF.

The chain has TRBV27 and TRBJ2-1; TRBD1 matches 10 bases. After removal of 6 bases from V and 4 bases from J, the junction contained 9 bases not matched to a gene. The CDR3 covers 16 residues. Germline V CDR1 and CDR2: MNHEY, SMNVEV (reference sequence). CDR3 residues: CASSPRRGQGYNEQFF. The CDR3 nucleotides read TGTGCCAGCAGCCCACGTCGGGGACAGGGGTACAATGAGCAGTTCTTC.